Here is one T cell receptor beta chain with its context. In the source study's methods: Nucleated cell counts were estimated from reference gene primer amplification. TCRdb's table, derived via immunoSEQ multiplex PCR, lists solely in-frame clones and lacks some. V and J calls plus clone size are reproduced from that table; the DNA served to infer D and trimming. The data contain roughly 120,000 clones, more than 80% of them singletons. During active infection, Seattle patients enrolled and were then monitored through disease. The record originates from a study of blood T cell repertoires in COVID-19. Study summary: Acute and convalescent COVID-19 specimens originated in the United States, Italy and Spain. T cells, B-cell-depleted T cells, or PBMCs provided the cDNA or gDNA that served as material.

Per germline, CDR1 LNHDA and CDR2 SQIVND (reference sequence). V gave up 5 bases and J gave up 6 bases, with 17 bases separating them. The CDR3 extends over 15 amino acids. The origin of this receptor is a woman in her sixties or seventies with COVID-19, enrolled during active disease. The chain has TRBV19 and TRBJ1-5; D is undetermined. Sequencing was done on a sample of peripheral blood. The CDR3 sequence: CASSELAGGSQPQHF. CDR3 nucleotides: TGTGCCAGTAGTGAGCTCGCCGGAGGTAGTCAGCCCCAGCATTTT. Looking up the rest from reference TRBV19 and TRBJ1-5 gives the full variable domain: DGGITQSPKYLFRKEGQNVTLSCEQNLNHDAMYWYRQDPGQGLRLIYYSQIVNDFQKGDIAEGYSVSREKKESFPLTVTSAQKNPTAFYLCASSELAGGSQPQHFGDGTRLSIL.